This record concerns one T cell receptor (beta chain) sequence. CD45RO-negative, CCR7-positively selected cells formed the naive CD8 fraction, excluding terminally differentiated effector memory CD45RA+ cells. Adult donors, all healthy and HIV-negative, had no recent acute infections or vaccinations. Across several immunoSEQ plates, the genomic DNA of each subset was split evenly. Using immunoSEQ multiplex PCR, the repertoire was profiled, and TCRdb retains in-frame clones only, with some absent. The sample yields some 2 million clones, about 95% seen once. This sample stems from a study of shared clonotypes between healthy human individuals. The overall study: Three plates each covered CD4 naive and memory; CD8 naive two, CD8 memory one.

The V end was cut by 1 base, the J end by 3 bases, with 8 bases between. Germline CDR1 SGHTS, CDR2 YDEGEE. This CDR3 spans 14 amino acids. The sample was naive CD8+ T cells sorted from blood. The TCR sequence derives from a man aged 18 to 35 in good health. The rearrangement uses TRBV5-8 and TRBJ1-5; D is unclear. The CDR3, as DNA: TGTGCCAGCAGCTTGCGACAAAACAATCAGCCCCAGCATTTT. Protein sequence: CASSLRQNNQPQHF.